This T cell receptor (beta chain) stems from a study of identical twins. One entry per CDR3 protein results from TCRdb running MiXCR on the 5' RACE reads. The sample shows 690,000 or so distinct CDR3 sequences, under 9% of them seen only once. V dropped 5 bases and J dropped 9; count of bases not matched to a gene: 11. Germline V gene lookup returns CDR1 SGHNT and CDR2 YENEEA. The CDR3 extends over 16 amino acids. Broader study findings: Out-of-frame TCR alpha sharing in monozygotic twins exceeded recombination model predictions. Beta out-of-frame sequences displayed a weaker excess of sharing between twins.

Turning to this clonotype: No antigen is known for it.

These sequences were also reported in another study, on yellow fever vaccine responses in identical twins.

The sequencing input was PBMCs. The TCR was taken from a woman between 18 and 29 years old in good health. The chain is built from TRBV11-3 and TRBJ2-1; 12 nucleotides line up with TRBD2. This CDR3 is CASSPNRLAGDVEQFF. The DNA of the CDR3 is TGTGCCAGCAGCCCAAACCGACTAGCGGGAGACGTTGAGCAGTTCTTC.